This entry describes one T cell receptor (beta chain). What it binds is not known. The ends lost 4 bases at V and 4 bases at J; junction bases unmatched: 7. Germline V lookup: CDR1 MGHRA, CDR2 YSYEKL. This CDR3 has 16 residues. The record originates from a study of cytomegalovirus exposure and HLA in healthy donors. The study ran its PCR with 60 Vbeta and 13 Jbeta primers. Profiling relied on immunoSEQ multiplex PCR, and the TCRdb table lists in-frame clones only, not all of them. Of over 75,000 clones listed, approximately 79% were seen once; the top ten hold approximately 6%. The study's findings and limits: The authors later linked a missense DCLRE1C variant to TCR beta V- and J-gene trimming.

The sequenced sample was PBMCs. This sequence joins TRBV4-1 and TRBJ1-4; 9 nucleotides match TRBD1. The clonotype was recovered from a female donor in good health and CMV-seronegative. CDR3 residues: CASSLGQGPGNEKLFF. The DNA for the CDR3 is TGCGCCAGCAGCCTTGGACAGGGGCCGGGTAATGAAAAACTGTTTTTT.